A single sample is the source of the 25 T cell receptor beta chains below, sequenced in a study of blood T cell repertoires in COVID-19. Only in-frame clones appear in the TCRdb table, and some are missing; sequencing was by immunoSEQ multiplex PCR. The sample includes roughly 300,000 clones, approximately 90% of them seen just once. Sequencing used PBMCs or T cells enriched from blood (not recorded which). These receptors all stem from a woman under 30 who had recovered from COVID-19.

CDR3 sequence reads: CASSHLGLTDTQYF. Here the CDR3 DNA reads TGTGCCAGCAGTCATCTGGGGCTGACAGATACGCAGTATTTT. The chain is built from TRBV2 and TRBJ2-3, with D possibly TRBD1 on 5 matching bases. The CDR3 runs to 14 residues. Germline V gene data show CDR1 as SNHLY and CDR2 as FYNNEI. Trimming removed 5 bases from V and 3 bases from J, with 12 bases in between. The whole variable domain, filled in from reference TRBV2 and TRBJ2-3, reads EPEVTQTPSHQVTQMGQEVILRCVPISNHLYFYWYRQILGQKVEFLVSFYNNEISEKSEIFDDQFSVERPDGSNFTLKIRSTKLEDSAMYFCASSHLGLTDTQYFGPGTRLTVL.

This chain joins TRBV28 and TRBJ1-4; the match to TRBD1 covers 7 bases. After removal of 5 bases from V and 8 bases from J, the junction contained 11 bases not matched to a gene. Germline lookup yields CDR1 MDHEN and CDR2 SYDVKM. This CDR3 comprises 15 residues. The CDR3, as DNA: TGTGCCAGCAGTACGCGACCGACAGGGTACGAAAAACTGTTTTTT. Translation gives CASSTRPTGYEKLFF.

The chain is built from TRBV25-1 and TRBJ1-2, with 7 nucleotides matching TRBD1. With V trimmed by 1 base and J by 1 base, 9 bases remained unmatched. The CDR3 runs 17 residues. Germline loops: CDR1 MGHDK, CDR2 SYGVNS. The CDR3: CASSESPGTADNYGYTF. DNA of the CDR3: TGTGCCAGCAGTGAATCACCCGGGACAGCGGATAACTATGGCTACACCTTC.

This chain links TRBV30 with TRBJ1-5, with 7 nucleotides matching TRBD1. This CDR3 has 14 amino acids. Germline assignment: CDR1 GTSNPN and CDR2 SVGIG (reference sequence). V dropped 1 base and J dropped 4; count of bases not matched to a gene: 4. CDR3 DNA: TGTGCCTGGAGTGGACAGGGTCTTAATCAGCCCCAGCATTTT. This encodes CAWSGQGLNQPQHF.

The V call is TRBV30, the J call TRBJ2-2; D gene uncertain. V dropped 0 bases and J dropped 7 bases, with 6 bases sitting between them. CDR1 is GTSNPN and CDR2 is SVGIG in the germline V gene (reference sequence). The CDR3 consists of 12 residues. The CDR3 region is CAWSVLGGELFF. CDR3 nucleotide sequence: TGTGCCTGGAGTGTACTCGGCGGGGAGCTGTTTTTT.

This clone was observed a handful of times. The chain links TRBV24-1 to TRBJ2-7, with a tentative D call TRBD2 (6 bases). Germline V CDR1 and CDR2: KGHDR, SFDVKD. V lost 3 bases and J 4 bases, leaving 24 bases between the germline ends. The CDR3 loop spans 18 amino acids. CDR3 DNA: TGTGCCACCAGTGATACGCCTGGGGGGACGCCTTCAGTATACGAGCAGTACTTC. It specifies CATSDTPGGTPSVYEQYF.

This chain joins TRBV19 and TRBJ2-7, with TRBD2 as a possible D gene (5 bases). Germline loops: CDR1 LNHDA, CDR2 SQIVND (reference sequence). V was pared by 11 bases and J by 1 base, with 27 bases between. There are 17 residues in the CDR3. The CDR3 here is CASSGGLDGTPSYEQYF. The CDR3 coding sequence is TGTGCCTCGTCTGGCGGGCTCGATGGTACGCCGTCCTACGAGCAGTACTTC. The full variable domain, rest sourced from reference TRBV19 and TRBJ2-7, is DGGITQSPKYLFRKEGQNVTLSCEQNLNHDAMYWYRQDPGQGLRLIYYSQIVNDFQKGDIAEGYSVSREKKESFPLTVTSAQKNPTAFYLCASSGGLDGTPSYEQYFGPGTRLTVT.

The V and J genes are TRBV30 and TRBJ1-5; no definite D call. The ends were cut back, 0 bases at V and 4 bases at J, with 4 bases in the middle. The CDR3 spans 12 residues. The germline V gene encodes CDR1 GTSNPN and CDR2 SVGIG (reference sequence). In DNA form, the CDR3 reads TGTGCCTGGAGTGTACAAAATCAGCCCCAGCATTTT. It codes for CAWSVQNQPQHF.

On this clone: The same CDR3 arises from other DNA sequences in this sample as well. The chain recombines TRBV11-2 with TRBJ2-1, with a weak D call TRBD2 (5 bases). V gave up 0 bases and J gave up 0 bases, with 6 bases separating them. The V gene's germline CDR1 is SGHAT and CDR2 FQNNGV. This CDR3 spans 15 amino acids. CDR3 region: CASSLDGSSYNEQFF. CDR3 nucleotide sequence: TGTGCCAGCAGCTTAGATGGGAGCTCCTACAATGAGCAGTTCTTC. The full variable domain, rest sourced from reference TRBV11-2 and TRBJ2-1, is EAGVAQSPRYKIIEKRQSVAFWCNPISGHATLYWYQQILGQGPKLLIQFQNNGVVDDSQLPKDRFSAERLKGVDSTLKIQPAKLEDSAVYLCASSLDGSSYNEQFFGPGTRLTVL.

This CDR3 reads CATSDQDSGETQYF. The DNA of the CDR3 is TGTGCCACCAGTGACCAGGACAGTGGCGAGACCCAGTACTTC. The chain links TRBV24-1 to TRBJ2-5; weak D call: TRBD1 (6 bases). Trimming removed 4 bases from V and 5 bases from J, with 13 bases in between. Germline lookup yields CDR1 KGHDR and CDR2 SFDVKD. This CDR3 is built from 14 residues.

This clone was picked up one time. V and J are TRBV9 and TRBJ2-7; TRBD2 aligns across 13 bases. CDR1 and CDR2 (germline): SGDLS, YYNGEE. The CDR3 is 16 residues long. V lost 4 bases, J lost 8 bases, and 12 bases stayed unmatched. The CDR3 region is CASSKRGGTSGAQQYF. CDR3 bases: TGTGCCAGCAGCAAAAGAGGGGGGACTAGCGGGGCGCAGCAGTACTTC.

This clone appeared a single time. V is TRBV7-2 and J is TRBJ2-3; TRBD2 agrees at 9 bases. The trim removed 0 bases at V and 5 bases at J, leaving 12 bases unmatched. This CDR3 region has 18 residues. Germline V gives CDR1 SGHTA, CDR2 FQGNSA. As DNA, the CDR3 is TGTGCCAGCAGCTTAGCTCCCACTAGCGGGCCCCGAGGAGATACGCAGTATTTT. This encodes CASSLAPTSGPRGDTQYF.

V usage is TRBV4-2 and J usage is TRBJ1-1; 8 bases are shared with TRBD1. Germline trimming cut 0 bases from V and 3 bases from J; bases unmatched to any gene: 9. This CDR3 is 17 amino acids long. Per germline, CDR1 LGHNA and CDR2 YNFKEQ. The CDR3 region is CASSQETTGVRYTEAFF. For the CDR3, the DNA is TGTGCCAGCAGCCAAGAAACGACAGGGGTCAGGTACACTGAAGCTTTCTTT.

The chain uses TRBV30 and TRBJ2-3; 9 nucleotides align to TRBD1. CDR3 length equals 17 residues. CDR1 is GTSNPN and CDR2 is SVGIG in the germline V gene (reference sequence). V was pared by 0 bases and J by 1 base, with 8 bases of the junction left unmatched. The CDR3 sequence: CAWSVSRDRVGTDTQYF. DNA of the CDR3: TGTGCCTGGAGTGTATCTCGGGACAGGGTAGGCACAGATACGCAGTATTTT.

The genes are TRBV5-1 and TRBJ2-5, with 9 bases aligning to TRBD2. The germline CDR1 and CDR2 sequences are SGHRS and YFSETQ. With V trimmed by 4 bases and J by 1 base, 5 bases remained unmatched. CDR3 length equals 15 residues. The CDR3 DNA is TGCGCCAGCAGCCTGGGGACTAGCACCCAAGAGACCCAGTACTTC. Translation: CASSLGTSTQETQYF. Complete variable domain (other parts from reference TRBV5-1 and TRBJ2-5): KAGVTQTPRYLIKTRGQQVTLSCSPISGHRSVSWYQQTPGQGLQFLFEYFSETQRNKGNFPGRFSGRQFSNSRSEMNVSTLELGDSALYLCASSLGTSTQETQYFGPGTRLLVL.

The chain links TRBV7-9 to TRBJ2-1; 12 nucleotides line up with TRBD2. After removal of 1 base from V and 6 bases from J, the junction contained 10 bases not matched to a gene. Germline V gene lookup returns CDR1 SEHNR and CDR2 FQNEAQ (reference sequence). The CDR3 has 18 residues. CDR3 in amino acids: CASSLELRLAGEGNEQFF. The CDR3 region has the DNA TGTGCCAGCAGCTTAGAATTGCGACTAGCGGGGGAGGGCAATGAGCAGTTCTTC.

This clone was counted a few times. The chain recombines TRBV2 with TRBJ1-3, with D perhaps matching TRBD1 (6 bases). Germline V CDR1 and CDR2: SNHLY, FYNNEI. The CDR3 totals 12 residues. Trimming stripped 6 bases from V and 4 bases from J, with 7 bases between. The CDR3 protein is CASRQGGNTIYF. CDR3 DNA sequence: TGTGCCAGCAGGCAGGGGGGAAACACCATATATTTT.

The gene calls are TRBV9 and TRBJ1-3, with 8 bases identical to TRBD1. V shed 3 bases, J shed 2 bases, and the junction held 7 bases outside the gene matches. CDR1 is SGDLS and CDR2 is YYNGEE in the germline V gene. CDR3 length equals 16 residues. In DNA, the CDR3 is TGTGCCAGCAGCGGGTTGGACAGGGAAACTGGAAACACCATATATTTT. Translating gives CASSGLDRETGNTIYF.

The genes are TRBV6-5 and TRBJ2-7, with TRBD1 as a possible D gene (6 bases). This CDR3 has 14 residues. The V gene's germline CDR1 is MNHEY and CDR2 SVGAGI. V gave up 5 bases and J gave up 2 bases, with 13 bases separating them. The CDR3 region has the DNA TGTGCCAGCAGTATGGGGGCTATGGCCTACGAGCAGTACTTC. Its translation: CASSMGAMAYEQYF.

This rearrangement joins TRBV5-1 to TRBJ2-3, with no clear D. V dropped 3 bases and J dropped 2 bases, with 10 bases sitting between them. The germline gives CDR1 SGHRS, CDR2 YFSETQ. This CDR3 has 14 residues. Here the CDR3 DNA reads TGCGCCAGCAGCTCAGACACCCACACAGATACGCAGTATTTT. This encodes CASSSDTHTDTQYF.

This chain joins TRBV7-9 and TRBJ1-1, with D uncertain. Trimming pared 1 base from V and 6 bases from J, leaving 9 bases between. CDR3 length: 13 residues. Germline V gene lookup returns CDR1 SEHNR and CDR2 FQNEAQ (reference sequence). The CDR3 protein is CASSLDSSPEAFF. DNA of the CDR3: TGTGCCAGCAGCTTAGACAGCTCGCCTGAAGCTTTCTTT.

The gene calls are TRBV2 and TRBJ1-5; perhaps TRBD1 as D (6 bases). Germline V CDR1 and CDR2: SNHLY, FYNNEI. The CDR3 runs 15 residues. Trimming removed 4 bases at V and 0 bases at J, with 10 bases between. This chain's CDR3 is CASSVQGNSNQPQHF. The CDR3 DNA sequence: TGTGCCAGCAGTGTACAGGGCAATAGCAATCAGCCCCAGCATTTT.

There are a few counts of this clone. The genes are TRBV19 and TRBJ2-1; 10 positions match TRBD2. CDR3 length equals 14 residues. V dropped 4 bases and J dropped 6; count of bases not matched to a gene: 3. Germline V lookup: CDR1 LNHDA, CDR2 SQIVND (reference sequence). Here the CDR3 DNA reads TGTGCCAGTAGTACCCCTAGCGGGGGCAATGAGCAGTTCTTC. Protein sequence: CASSTPSGGNEQFF.

This chain joins TRBV19 and TRBJ2-6, with TRBD1 matching 7 bases. The CDR3 has 18 amino acids. V shed 1 base and J 4 bases; nucleotides not matched to a gene: 10. CDR1 is LNHDA and CDR2 is SQIVND in the germline V gene (reference sequence). This chain's CDR3 is CASSIVFDRVRGANVLTF. The CDR3 nucleotides read TGTGCCAGTAGTATAGTCTTCGACAGGGTGAGGGGGGCCAACGTCCTGACTTTC.

The chain employs TRBV4-1 and TRBJ1-5; 12 nucleotides align to TRBD1. CDR1 and CDR2 (germline): MGHRA, YSYEKL. This CDR3 spans 15 amino acids. V shed 2 bases and J 7 bases; nucleotides not matched to a gene: 3. CDR3 residues: CASSQPGQGAQPQHF. The CDR3 DNA reads as TGCGCCAGCAGCCAACCGGGACAGGGGGCACAGCCCCAGCATTTT.